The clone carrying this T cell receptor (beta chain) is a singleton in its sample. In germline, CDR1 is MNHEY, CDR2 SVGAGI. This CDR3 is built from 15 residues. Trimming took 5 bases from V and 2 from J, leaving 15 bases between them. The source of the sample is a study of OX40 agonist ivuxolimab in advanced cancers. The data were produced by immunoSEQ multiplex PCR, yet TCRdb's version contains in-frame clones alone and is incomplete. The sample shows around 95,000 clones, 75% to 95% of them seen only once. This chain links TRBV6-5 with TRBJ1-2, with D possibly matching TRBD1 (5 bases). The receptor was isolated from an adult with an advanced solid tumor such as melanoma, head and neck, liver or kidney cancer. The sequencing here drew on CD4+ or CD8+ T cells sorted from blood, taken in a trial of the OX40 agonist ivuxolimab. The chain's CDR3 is CASSPTGTGNYGYTF. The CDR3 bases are TGTGCCAGCAGTCCTACCGGGACGGGAAACTATGGCTACACCTTC.